The 30 T cell receptor beta chains in this list originate from one sample, sequenced in a study of T cells in localized non-small cell lung cancer. Measured with immunoSEQ multiplex PCR; TCRdb has only the in-frame clones, and not every one. The sample has tens of thousands of clones, 84% seen once; the top ten hold roughly 14%. This material consisted of peripheral blood, taken before any cancer treatment. These receptors were collected from a female donor over 55 with stage I lung adenocarcinoma.

Note on this clone: The junction departs from the called germline gene at one end, perhaps through a read error. The rearrangement joins TRBV5-1 to TRBJ1-2; D remains ambiguous. CDR1 SGHRS and CDR2 YFSETQ come from the germline V gene. The CDR3 extends over 12 amino acids. The CDR3 sequence: CASDAQGYGYTF. CDR3 DNA: TGTGCCAGCGACGCTCAAGGGTATGGCTACACCTTC.

The chain couples TRBV11-2 to TRBJ1-1; TRBD1 might be the D (6 bases). The ends were cut back, 5 bases at V and 5 bases at J, with 18 bases in the middle. This CDR3 is built from 15 residues. CDR1 SGHAT and CDR2 FQNNGV come from the germline V gene. CDR3 nucleotide sequence: TGTGCCAGCAGCCTGTCCTTAGGGGGGGGGACTGAAGCTTTCTTT. This codes for CASSLSLGGGTEAFF.

The chain links TRBV15 to TRBJ1-3; tentative D call: TRBD1 (5 bases). The CDR3 runs to 17 residues. Per germline, CDR1 LNHNV and CDR2 YYDKDF (reference sequence). Trimming left V 0 bases short and J 0 bases short, with 12 bases between. CDR3 sequence reads: CATSRDLGTYSGNTIYF. The CDR3 DNA follows: TGTGCCACCAGCAGAGATCTGGGGACCTACTCTGGAAACACCATATATTTT.

V and J are TRBV6-1 and TRBJ1-5; no firm D call. CDR1 MNHNS and CDR2 SASEGT come from the germline V gene. The CDR3 is 15 amino acids. The V end lost 5 bases, the J end lost 0 bases, and 11 bases lay between the germline ends. The CDR3 protein is CASSPPSNSNQPQHF. The CDR3 region has the DNA TGTGCCAGCAGTCCCCCTTCAAATAGCAATCAGCCCCAGCATTTT.

This clone was picked up a small number of times. The same CDR3 is also encoded by other DNA sequences in this sample. The V gene is TRBV14, the J gene TRBJ1-1; D is uncertain. Trimming removed 4 bases from V and 1 base from J, with 7 bases in between. The CDR3 is made up of 13 amino acids. In germline, CDR1 is SGHDN, CDR2 FVKESK. CDR3 sequence (DNA): TGTGCCAGCAGCCGAAACAGGAACACTGAAGCTTTCTTT. Translating gives CASSRNRNTEAFF.

The CDR3 nucleotides are TGCGCCAGCAGTGATGGTCTAGGGAGGGCCTACAATGAGCAGTTCTTC. Amino acids: CASSDGLGRAYNEQFF. This chain links TRBV4-1 with TRBJ2-1, with 7 bases aligning to TRBD2. In germline, CDR1 is MGHRA, CDR2 YSYEKL. V dropped 6 bases and J dropped 2; count of bases not matched to a gene: 10. This CDR3 spans 16 amino acids.

V and J are TRBV6-5 and TRBJ2-7, with 11 bases aligning to TRBD2. There are 15 residues in the CDR3. With 5 bases clipped from V and 4 bases from J, the junction kept 7 bases outside the gene matches. Germline V gene lookup returns CDR1 MNHEY and CDR2 SVGAGI. CDR3 sequence: CASSKLAGEWYEQYF. Written as DNA, the CDR3 is TGTGCCAGCAGTAAACTAGCGGGGGAATGGTACGAGCAGTACTTC.

Notes on this clone: Additional DNA sequences in this sample encode the identical CDR3. J is TRBJ2-3 and V is TRBV5-1; D not resolved. CDR1 is SGHRS, CDR2 YFSETQ, per germline. This CDR3 contains 12 residues. The V end was cut by 0 bases, the J end by 5 bases, with 4 bases between. The CDR3 bases are TGCGCCAGCAGCTTGGCCGAAGATACGCAGTATTTT. Protein product: CASSLAEDTQYF.

V is TRBV2 and J is TRBJ1-4; 7 nucleotides align to TRBD1. The junction had 12 bases not matched to a gene; V was cut back by 8 bases and J by 6 bases. This CDR3 spans 15 amino acids. Germline loops: CDR1 SNHLY, CDR2 FYNNEI. CDR3 in DNA: TGTGCCAGCGGTGTAGGGGGCGGTGGGTATGAAAAACTGTTTTTT. Amino acids: CASGVGGGGYEKLFF.

The V gene is TRBV2, the J gene TRBJ2-7, with 7 bases lining up with TRBD1. Germline CDR1 and CDR2: SNHLY and FYNNEI. The V and J ends lost 8 bases and 3 bases, in that order; junction bases with no gene match: 7. The CDR3 is 13 residues long. The DNA of the CDR3 is TGTGCCAGCGGGGTCCCAGGGGGCTACGAGCAGTACTTC. Protein: CASGVPGGYEQYF.

This clone has just a few counts. The chain combines TRBV14 with TRBJ1-2, with 7 bases matching TRBD1. Unmatched junction bases numbered 12, after V lost 1 base and J lost 4 bases. Germline V gene sequence: CDR1 SGHDN, CDR2 FVKESK. The CDR3 extends over 17 amino acids. CDR3 nucleotide sequence: TGTGCCAGCAGCCAAGCGGGGACAGCCTCTCGCGGCTATGGCTACACCTTC. It codes for CASSQAGTASRGYGYTF.

V and J are TRBV18 and TRBJ1-2; possibly TRBD1 for D (5 bases). The CDR3 runs to 15 residues. The V and J ends lost 4 bases and 7 bases respectively, with 19 bases between them. Germline loops: CDR1 KGHSH, CDR2 LQKENI. The CDR3 region is CASSLSTEIYGGYTF. CDR3 nucleotides: TGTGCCAGCTCACTCTCGACAGAGATCTACGGTGGCTACACCTTC.

The gene calls are TRBV6-5 and TRBJ2-7; the D call may be TRBD1 or TRBD2 (5 bases each). Germline V gene lookup returns CDR1 MNHEY and CDR2 SVGAGI. Between the trimmed V and J ends, which lost 0 bases and 2 bases, there was a span of 14 bases. The CDR3 sequence is 16 residues long. The CDR3 DNA sequence: TGTGCCAGCAGTTACTCCGGGGCAACCCTGGCCTACGAGCAGTACTTC. It specifies CASSYSGATLAYEQYF.

The chain uses TRBV28 and TRBJ2-5, with 8 bases aligning to TRBD2. This CDR3 has 16 amino acids. Per germline, CDR1 MDHEN and CDR2 SYDVKM. V lost 6 bases and J lost 10; bases outside the gene matches: 19. CDR3 bases: TGTGCCAGCAGCCGTACTCCCATTCGGGGGGGAGTGGGCCAGTACTTC. Its translation is CASSRTPIRGGVGQYF.

The chain has TRBV7-2 and TRBJ2-7, with TRBD1 as a possible D gene (6 bases). The CDR3 totals 12 residues. Trimming shortened V by 1 base and J by 9 bases, and 10 bases separated the two germline ends. Germline-derived CDR1 and CDR2 are SGHTA and FQGNSA. This CDR3 is CASSLENRAQYF. The CDR3 DNA is TGTGCCAGCAGCTTAGAGAACAGGGCGCAGTACTTC. The full variable domain, rest sourced from reference TRBV7-2 and TRBJ2-7, is GAGVSQSPSNKVTEKGKDVELRCDPISGHTALYWYRQSLGQGLEFLIYFQGNSAPDKSGLPSDRFSAERTGGSVSTLTIQRTQQEDSAVYLCASSLENRAQYFGPGTRLTVT.

The rearrangement joins TRBV5-1 to TRBJ2-5; D is unclear. Germline V gives CDR1 SGHRS, CDR2 YFSETQ. This CDR3 is built from 12 residues. With 1 base removed from V and 0 bases from J, the gap between germline ends came to 1 base. CDR3 DNA: TGCGCCAGCAGCTTGTACCAAGAGACCCAGTACTTC. It yields the protein CASSLYQETQYF.

Only one count was recorded for this clone. V is TRBV11-2 and J is TRBJ1-1, with D possibly TRBD1 on 5 matching bases. CDR1 and CDR2 from the germline V gene are SGHAT and FQNNGV. V lost 2 bases to trimming and J lost 8 bases, with 15 bases between them. This CDR3 region has 14 residues. The CDR3 protein is CASSLRGGKGEAFF. The CDR3 DNA reads as TGTGCCAGCAGCTTAAGGGGAGGTAAGGGCGAAGCTTTCTTT.

The V gene is TRBV2, the J gene TRBJ2-7, with 7 nucleotides matching TRBD1. Trimming at V came to 6 bases and at J to 2 bases, leaving 10 bases not matched to a gene. CDR1 and CDR2 (germline): SNHLY, FYNNEI. The CDR3 runs to 15 residues. CDR3 amino acids: CASRPDRASTYEQYF. CDR3 sequence (DNA): TGTGCCAGCAGACCTGACAGGGCATCAACCTACGAGCAGTACTTC.

This clone was counted between two and nine times. The chain employs TRBV5-6 and TRBJ1-1; the D is unclear. Germline V gene lookup returns CDR1 SGHDT and CDR2 YYEEEE. V was clipped by 0 bases and J by 4 bases, with 13 bases between them. The length of the CDR3 is 15 residues. DNA for the CDR3: TGTGCCAGCAGCTTGGCCGGGCCAAGGGCCACTGAAGCTTTCTTT. Protein: CASSLAGPRATEAFF.

Here the CDR3 reads CASSSQTSGASNEQFF. DNA for the CDR3: TGCGCCAGCAGCTCCCAGACTAGCGGGGCCAGCAATGAGCAGTTCTTC. The chain carries TRBV5-1 and TRBJ2-1; 11 bases fit TRBD2. In germline, CDR1 is SGHRS, CDR2 YFSETQ. With 3 bases clipped from V and 6 bases from J, the junction kept 8 bases outside the gene matches. The CDR3 has 16 residues.

The chain links TRBV25-1 to TRBJ1-2, with TRBD1 identical over 7 bases. J gave up 8 bases and V 3 bases, and 9 bases lay outside the gene matches. The germline gives CDR1 MGHDK, CDR2 SYGVNS. This CDR3 spans 14 amino acids. CDR3: CASSDPRQGSGYTF. The DNA for the CDR3 is TGTGCCAGCAGTGACCCACGACAGGGATCCGGCTACACCTTC.

The chain links TRBV27 to TRBJ1-2; 9 bases line up with TRBD1. Trimming at V came to 0 bases and at J to 7 bases, leaving 9 bases not matched to a gene. CDR1 MNHEY and CDR2 SMNVEV come from the germline V gene (reference sequence). The CDR3 has 16 residues. CDR3 coding DNA: TGTGCCAGCAGTTTATCCCCGGGACAGGGTGTAGGTGGCTACACCTTC. Translating it yields CASSLSPGQGVGGYTF.

The chain joins TRBV5-5 to TRBJ2-5; 10 positions agree with TRBD1. In germline, CDR1 is SGHKS, CDR2 YYEKEE (reference sequence). The CDR3 has 16 amino acids. Trimming removed 2 bases from V and 5 bases from J; junction bases left unmatched: 9. CDR3 protein: CASSLGRTGGSETQYF. Here the CDR3 DNA reads TGTGCCAGCAGCTTAGGAAGGACAGGGGGATCGGAGACCCAGTACTTC.

The rearrangement uses TRBV9 and TRBJ2-1; 7 nucleotides agree with TRBD1. The CDR3 totals 14 residues. CDR1 SGDLS and CDR2 YYNGEE come from the germline V gene. V gave up 0 bases and J gave up 6 bases; unmatched junction bases: 3. CDR3 in amino acids: CASSVGTGFNEQFF. The CDR3 DNA reads as TGTGCCAGCAGCGTAGGGACAGGTTTCAATGAGCAGTTCTTC.

The chain carries TRBV18 and TRBJ2-3; D may be TRBD2 (5 bases). V lost 6 bases, J lost 5 bases, and 21 bases lay in between. The CDR3 spans 16 residues. Looked up from germline, CDR1 is KGHSH and CDR2 is LQKENI. The CDR3 DNA sequence: TGTGCCAGCTCCCGAGGGTTCGGGCCCGGAGAAGATACGCAGTATTTT. Translation gives CASSRGFGPGEDTQYF.

J is TRBJ1-1 and V is TRBV5-6; no clear D gene. Trimming pared 0 bases from V and 8 bases from J, leaving 11 bases between. The CDR3 runs to 13 residues. Germline V gene lookup returns CDR1 SGHDT and CDR2 YYEEEE. CDR3 in amino acids: CASSLVNYGEAFF. The CDR3 nucleotides are TGTGCCAGCAGCTTGGTAAATTATGGCGAAGCTTTCTTT.

The CDR3 reads CASSPTGIYEQYF. The CDR3 nucleotides are TGCGCCAGCAGCCCCACAGGGATCTACGAGCAGTACTTC. V usage is TRBV5-1 and J usage is TRBJ2-7; perhaps TRBD1 as D (6 bases). Trimming cost V 4 bases and J 3 bases, with 11 bases left between them. This CDR3 is 13 amino acids long. Germline loops: CDR1 SGHRS, CDR2 YFSETQ.

J is TRBJ1-4 and V is TRBV11-2, with TRBD1 matching over 8 bases. V was pared by 4 bases and J by 11 bases, with 6 bases of the junction left unmatched. Germline CDR1 SGHAT, CDR2 FQNNGV. This CDR3 comprises 13 residues. CDR3 bases: TGTGCCAGCAGCTCTCCGACAGGGGACAAACTGTTTTTT. Protein product: CASSSPTGDKLFF.

This chain connects TRBV6-6 to TRBJ2-7; 9 bases are a match to TRBD2. The germline CDR1 and CDR2 sequences are MNHNY and SVGAGI (reference sequence). This CDR3 region has 15 residues. J gave up 0 bases and V 0 bases, and 0 bases lay outside the gene matches. CDR3 sequence (DNA): TGTGCCAGCAGTTACTCTAGCGGGAGCTCCTACGAGCAGTACTTC. Protein product: CASSYSSGSSYEQYF.

The rearrangement uses TRBV19 and TRBJ2-3; D is uncertain. Germline CDR1 LNHDA, CDR2 SQIVND (reference sequence). Trimming removed 7 bases from V and 0 bases from J, with 8 bases in between. This CDR3 region has 13 residues. CDR3 sequence: CASKSDSTDTQYF. In nucleotides, the CDR3 is TGTGCCAGTAAATCGGACAGCACAGATACGCAGTATTTT.